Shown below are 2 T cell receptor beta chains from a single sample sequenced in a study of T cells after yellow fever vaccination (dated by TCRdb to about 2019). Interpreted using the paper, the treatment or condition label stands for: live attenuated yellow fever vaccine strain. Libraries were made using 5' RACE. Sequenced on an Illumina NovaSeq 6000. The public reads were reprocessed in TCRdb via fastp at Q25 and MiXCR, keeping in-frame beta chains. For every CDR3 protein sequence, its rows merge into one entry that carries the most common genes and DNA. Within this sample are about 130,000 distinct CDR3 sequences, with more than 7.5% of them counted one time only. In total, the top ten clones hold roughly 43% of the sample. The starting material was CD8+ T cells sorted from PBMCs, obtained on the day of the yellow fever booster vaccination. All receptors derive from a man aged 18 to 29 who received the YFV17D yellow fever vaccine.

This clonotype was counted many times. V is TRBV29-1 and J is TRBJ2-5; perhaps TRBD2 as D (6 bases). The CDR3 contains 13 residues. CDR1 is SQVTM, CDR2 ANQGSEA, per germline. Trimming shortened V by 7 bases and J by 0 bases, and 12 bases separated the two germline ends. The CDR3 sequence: CSEKSGDQETQYF. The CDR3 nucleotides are TGCAGCGAAAAATCGGGGGACCAAGAGACCCAGTACTTC.

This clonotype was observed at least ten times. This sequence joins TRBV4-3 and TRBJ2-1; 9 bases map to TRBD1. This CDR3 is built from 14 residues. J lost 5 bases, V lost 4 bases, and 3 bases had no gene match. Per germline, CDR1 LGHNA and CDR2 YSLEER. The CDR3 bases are TGCGCCAGCAGCCTAGGGACAGGGAACAATGAGCAGTTCTTC. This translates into CASSLGTGNNEQFF.